Described below is a single TCR beta chain sequence and its context. Its antigen remains unidentified. This sample stems from a study of T cells after yellow fever vaccination. Study-level information: When fractions had low cell numbers, they were prepared with SMART-Seq v4 Ultra Low Input. Study-level findings and limits: It was a small share of clonotypes that appeared in both CD4 and CD8 compartments. Faster peaking, at day 5 versus 15, marked a secondary response that was weaker.

UMIs and a universal primer site were added when TCR cDNA was made by 5'RACE template switching. MiXCR, run by TCRdb on the 5' RACE reads, gives a single entry per CDR3 protein. The table lists fewer than 350,000 distinct CDR3 sequences, about 3.5% of them singletons. The CDR3 is 14 residues long. Germline trimming cut 3 bases from V and 2 bases from J; bases unmatched to any gene: 3. Germline values: CDR1 KGHSH, CDR2 LQKENI. This receptor was obtained from a young man who received the YFV17D yellow fever vaccine. This chain connects TRBV18 to TRBJ1-2, with TRBD1 matching 7 bases. The sample in question was PBMCs, obtained on the day of the yellow fever booster vaccination. CDR3 residues: CASSPGRGNYGYTF. CDR3 DNA sequence: TGTGCCAGCTCACCGGGCAGGGGGAACTATGGCTACACCTTC.